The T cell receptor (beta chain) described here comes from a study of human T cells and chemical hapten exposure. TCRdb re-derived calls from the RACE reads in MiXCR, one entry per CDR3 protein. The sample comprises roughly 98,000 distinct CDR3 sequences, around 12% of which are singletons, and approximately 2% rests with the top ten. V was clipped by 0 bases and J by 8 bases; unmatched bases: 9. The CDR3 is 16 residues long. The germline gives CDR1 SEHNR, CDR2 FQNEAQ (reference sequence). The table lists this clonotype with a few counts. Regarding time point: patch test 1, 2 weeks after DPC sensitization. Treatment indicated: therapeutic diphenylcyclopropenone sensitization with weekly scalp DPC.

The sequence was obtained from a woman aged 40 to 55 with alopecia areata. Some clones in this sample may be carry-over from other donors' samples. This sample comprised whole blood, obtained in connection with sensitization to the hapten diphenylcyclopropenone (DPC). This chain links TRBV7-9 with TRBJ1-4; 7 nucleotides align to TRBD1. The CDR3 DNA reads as TGTGCCAGCAGCTTAGCCCCGACAGGGTTTGGAGAAAAACTGTTTTTT. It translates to CASSLAPTGFGEKLFF.